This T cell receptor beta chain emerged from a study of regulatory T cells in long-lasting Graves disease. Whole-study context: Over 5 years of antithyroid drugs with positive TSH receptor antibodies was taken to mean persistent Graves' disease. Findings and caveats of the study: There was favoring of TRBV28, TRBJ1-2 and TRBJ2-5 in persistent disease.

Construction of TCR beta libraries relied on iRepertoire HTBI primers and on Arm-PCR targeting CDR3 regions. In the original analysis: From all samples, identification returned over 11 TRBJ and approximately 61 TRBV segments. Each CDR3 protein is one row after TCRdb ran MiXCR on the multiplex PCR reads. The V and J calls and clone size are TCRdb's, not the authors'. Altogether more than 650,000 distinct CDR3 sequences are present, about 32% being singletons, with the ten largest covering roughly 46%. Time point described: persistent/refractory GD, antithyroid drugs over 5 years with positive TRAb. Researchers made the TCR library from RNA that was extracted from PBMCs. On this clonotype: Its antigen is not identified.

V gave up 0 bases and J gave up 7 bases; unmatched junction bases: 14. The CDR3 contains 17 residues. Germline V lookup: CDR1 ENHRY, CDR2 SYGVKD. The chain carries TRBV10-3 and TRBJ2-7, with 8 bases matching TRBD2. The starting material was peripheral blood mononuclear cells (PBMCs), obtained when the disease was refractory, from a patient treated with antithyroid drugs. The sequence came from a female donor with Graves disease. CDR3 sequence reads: CAISESIFPGGPGEQYF. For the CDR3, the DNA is TGTGCCATCAGTGAGTCGATATTCCCGGGAGGGCCGGGGGAGCAGTACTTC.